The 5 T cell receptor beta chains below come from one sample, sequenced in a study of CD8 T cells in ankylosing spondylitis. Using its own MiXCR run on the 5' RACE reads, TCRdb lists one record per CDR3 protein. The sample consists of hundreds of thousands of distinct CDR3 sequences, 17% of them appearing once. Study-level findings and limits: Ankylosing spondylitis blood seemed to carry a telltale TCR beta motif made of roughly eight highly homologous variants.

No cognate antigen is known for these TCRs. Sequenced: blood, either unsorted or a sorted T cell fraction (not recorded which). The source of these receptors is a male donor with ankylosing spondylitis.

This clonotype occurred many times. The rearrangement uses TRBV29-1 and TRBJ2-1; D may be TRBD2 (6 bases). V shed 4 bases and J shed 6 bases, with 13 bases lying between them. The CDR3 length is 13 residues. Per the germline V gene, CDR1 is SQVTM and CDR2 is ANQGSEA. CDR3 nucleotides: TGCAGCGTTGGGGGTGGGGGGTCCAATGAGCAGTTCTTC. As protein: CSVGGGGSNEQFF.

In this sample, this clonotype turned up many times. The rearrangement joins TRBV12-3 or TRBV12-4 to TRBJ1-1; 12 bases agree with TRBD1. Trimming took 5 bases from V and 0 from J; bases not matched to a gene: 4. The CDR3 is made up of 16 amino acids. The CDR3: CASSPGTGGVNTEAFF. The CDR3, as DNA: TGTGCCAGCAGTCCAGGGACAGGGGGCGTGAACACTGAAGCTTTCTTT.

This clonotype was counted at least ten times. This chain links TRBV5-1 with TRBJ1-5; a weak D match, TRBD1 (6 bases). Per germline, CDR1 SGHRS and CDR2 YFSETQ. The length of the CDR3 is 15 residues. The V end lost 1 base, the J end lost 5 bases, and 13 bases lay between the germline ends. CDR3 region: CASSLYGGADQPQHF. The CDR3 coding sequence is TGCGCCAGCAGCTTGTATGGGGGGGCGGATCAGCCCCAGCATTTT.

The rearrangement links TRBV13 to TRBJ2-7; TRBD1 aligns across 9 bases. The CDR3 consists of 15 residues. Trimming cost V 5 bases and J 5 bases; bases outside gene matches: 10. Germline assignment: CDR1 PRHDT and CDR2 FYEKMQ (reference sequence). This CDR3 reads CASSPGTGRTNEQYF. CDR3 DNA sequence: TGTGCCAGCAGCCCGGGGACAGGGAGAACCAACGAGCAGTACTTC.

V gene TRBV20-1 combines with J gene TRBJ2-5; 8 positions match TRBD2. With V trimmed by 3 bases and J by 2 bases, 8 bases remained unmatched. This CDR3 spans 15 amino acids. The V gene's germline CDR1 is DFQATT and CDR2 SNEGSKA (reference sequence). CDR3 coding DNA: TGCAGTGCTAGCTCTCCTAGCGGGCAACAAGAGACCCAGTACTTC. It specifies CSASSPSGQQETQYF.